This is a list of T cell receptor beta chains from one sample in a study of T cell responses to AZD1222 COVID-19 vaccine. The method was immunoSEQ multiplex PCR; TCRdb's version includes in-frame clones alone and lacks a portion of them. The repertoire consists of about 110,000 clones, with 92% occurring once and the leading ten covering roughly 2.7%. This sample comprised peripheral blood, obtained 28 days after the second AZD1222 dose. Every receptor here comes from an adult who received the AZD1222 COVID-19 vaccine. The CDR3 runs from the conserved cysteine through the conserved F or W. D genes are given only for firm matches. The size of a clone is reported for some rows only, either as once, few or many, or as a class for expanded clones.

J: TRBJ1-6
V: TRBV3-1/TRBV3-2
size: .
D: .
DNA: TGTGCCAGCAGCTCGGGACAAAATTCACCCCTCCACTTT
CDR3: CASSSGQNSPLHF

J: TRBJ1-4
V: TRBV5-4
size: few
D: TRBD1
DNA: TGTGCCAGCAGCTCCCGGGACAGGGGGGAAAAACTGTTTTTT
CDR3: CASSSRDRGEKLFF

J: TRBJ2-7
V: TRBV5-1
size: .
D: .
DNA: TGCGCCAGCAGCTTCGGCCCGGCCTACGAGCAGTACTTC
CDR3: CASSFGPAYEQYF

J: TRBJ2-1
V: TRBV6-5
size: few
D: .
DNA: TGTGCCAGCAGTTACTCCGCAGGGAACAATGAGCAGTTCTTC
CDR3: CASSYSAGNNEQFF

J: TRBJ2-2
V: TRBV4-2
size: .
D: .
DNA: TGTGCCAGCAGCCAAGATTTCGAGAACGGGGAGCTGTTTTTT
CDR3: CASSQDFENGELFF

J: TRBJ2-2
V: TRBV3-1/TRBV3-2
size: few
D: .
DNA: TGTGCCAGCAGCCAAGGAAGGGTTGGCGGGGAGCTGTTTTTT
CDR3: CASSQGRVGGELFF

J: TRBJ2-1
V: TRBV11-2
size: .
D: .
DNA: TGTGCCAGCAGCTTAGCGCGGAATGAGCAGTTCTTC
CDR3: CASSLARNEQFF

J: TRBJ1-1
V: TRBV2
size: .
D: .
DNA: TGTGCCAGCAATGTTGGTACCAGGCTCTACACTGAAGCTTTCTTT
CDR3: CASNVGTRLYTEAFF

J: TRBJ2-7
V: TRBV21-1
size: .
D: .
DNA: TGTGCCAGCAGCAAAGGCCCTGCCGGGAGCGAGCAGTACTTC
CDR3: CASSKGPAGSEQYF

J: TRBJ2-7
V: TRBV6-2/TRBV6-3
size: .
D: .
DNA: TGTGCCAGCAGTCCCCTCCGGGACGGACCCTACGAGCAGTACTTC
CDR3: CASSPLRDGPYEQYF

J: TRBJ2-3
V: TRBV9
size: once
D: .
DNA: TGTGCCAGCTCCTCAGCCAGAAGCACAGATACGCAGTATTTT
CDR3: CASSSARSTDTQYF

J: TRBJ2-7
V: TRBV5-1
size: .
D: .
DNA: TGCGCCAGCAGTTACGGGGGATCCTACGAGCAGTACTTC
CDR3: CASSYGGSYEQYF

J: TRBJ2-5
V: TRBV18
size: .
D: .
DNA: TGTGCCAGCTCACCATCGGGTCAAGAGACCCAGTACTTC
CDR3: CASSPSGQETQYF

J: TRBJ2-5
V: TRBV5-1
size: .
D: .
DNA: TGCGCCAGCACCTCCAGGGAGACCCAGTACTTC
CDR3: CASTSRETQYF

J: TRBJ2-7
V: TRBV5-6
size: .
D: .
DNA: TGTGCCAGCAGCTTATTTTCTCGATGGGAGCAGTACTTC
CDR3: CASSLFSRWEQYF

J: TRBJ2-7
V: TRBV7-2
size: .
D: .
DNA: TGTGCCAGCAGCTTAACCCGGGACTTTTCCGAGCAGTACTTC
CDR3: CASSLTRDFSEQYF

J: TRBJ2-2
V: TRBV2
size: .
D: .
DNA: TGTGCCAGCAGTCAAAACAGGGATCCCGGGGAGCTGTTTTTT
CDR3: CASSQNRDPGELFF

J: TRBJ1-5
V: TRBV27
size: .
D: .
DNA: TGTGCCAGCAGTTTCCGACAGAGCAATCAGCCCCAGCATTTT
CDR3: CASSFRQSNQPQHF

J: TRBJ1-4
V: TRBV19
size: .
D: .
DNA: TGTGCCAGTAGTATCCGGACCCTGTACGTCTCGGCTGAAAAACTGTTTTTT
CDR3: CASSIRTLYVSAEKLFF

J: TRBJ1-1
V: TRBV5-1
size: .
D: .
DNA: TGCGCCAGCAGCCCTAGTGGACCTGGGGCGAACACTGAAGCTTTCTTT
CDR3: CASSPSGPGANTEAFF

J: TRBJ1-4
V: TRBV7-2
size: .
D: .
DNA: TGTGCCAGCAACTTGGGGGACCGTGGAGGTGAAAAACTGTTTTTT
CDR3: CASNLGDRGGEKLFF

J: TRBJ2-5
V: TRBV19
size: .
D: .
DNA: TGTGCCAGTAGCCCCGACCTTGAAGAGACCCAGTACTTC
CDR3: CASSPDLEETQYF

J: TRBJ2-3
V: TRBV6-2/TRBV6-3
size: .
D: .
DNA: TGTGCCAGCAGTTACGACTGGGAGAGTGGAGATACGCAGTATTTT
CDR3: CASSYDWESGDTQYF

J: TRBJ2-7
V: TRBV3-1/TRBV3-2
size: .
D: .
DNA: TGTGCCAGCAGCCAAGTTTCCAGGAATATTTACGAGCAGTACTTC
CDR3: CASSQVSRNIYEQYF

J: TRBJ2-7
V: TRBV9
size: .
D: .
DNA: TGTGCCAGCAGCGAAGGTACCCCGGGAACGAAACTATACGAGCAGTACTTC
CDR3: CASSEGTPGTKLYEQYF

J: TRBJ2-1
V: TRBV6-2/TRBV6-3
size: once
D: .
DNA: TGTGCCAGCAGCCAATTTTCTTACAATGAGCAGTTCTTC
CDR3: CASSQFSYNEQFF

J: TRBJ2-4
V: TRBV5-6
size: .
D: TRBD1
DNA: TGTGCCAGCAGCGGGACAGGGTTACGAAACATTCAGTACTTC
CDR3: CASSGTGLRNIQYF

J: TRBJ1-2
V: TRBV21-1
size: .
D: .
DNA: TGTGCCAGCAGCAAAGGCACGGGCCAGGGGGCGAACTATGGCTACACCTTC
CDR3: CASSKGTGQGANYGYTF

J: TRBJ1-5
V: TRBV19
size: .
D: .
DNA: TGTGCCAGTAGTATAGTTCAGACCGGGAGCAATCAGCCCCAGCATTTT
CDR3: CASSIVQTGSNQPQHF